These 19 T cell receptor beta chains share one sample of origin, sequenced in a study of molecular identifiers for immune sequencing clone quantification. TCRdb analysed the PCR reads with MiXCR anew, one entry per CDR3 protein. The sample lists hundreds of thousands of distinct CDR3 sequences, about 25% seen once, with about 0.78% in the top ten. Specimen: naive CD8+ T cells from blood, with Jurkat cell RNA spiked in. Documented subset: FACS-sorted CD8+CD4-CCR7+CD45RA+ naive T cells. These receptors were obtained from a human donor in good health. Some libraries in this study had Jurkat cell RNA spiked in.

This chain connects TRBV11-2 to TRBJ2-7; TRBD2 might be the D (5 bases). Per germline, CDR1 SGHAT and CDR2 FQNNGV. CDR3 length equals 12 residues. The V end was cut by 4 bases, the J end by 6 bases, with 10 bases between. The CDR3 nucleotides are TGTGCCAGCAGCTACGGGATAATCGAGCAGTACGTC. It codes for CASSYGIIEQYV.

The chain couples TRBV11-3 to TRBJ2-1, with D possibly TRBD1 on 6 matching bases. Trimming pared 5 bases from V and 3 bases from J, leaving 11 bases between. Germline CDR1 reads SGHNT; CDR2 reads YENEEA. The CDR3 totals 14 residues. In DNA form, the CDR3 reads TGTGCCAGCAGCCCGGGACAAAACTACAATGAGCAGTTCTTC. It specifies CASSPGQNYNEQFF.

This clonotype was seen ten or more times. The chain links TRBV12-3 or TRBV12-4 to TRBJ1-1; D is perhaps TRBD1 (6 bases). The germline V and J ends were trimmed by 5 bases and 11 bases, with 18 bases remaining between them. CDR3 length: 13 amino acids. CDR3 in DNA: TGTGCCAGCAGTCATACCGGACCCGGGGGCGCTTTCTTT. Translating it yields CASSHTGPGGAFF.

This clonotype was seen a handful of times. V is TRBV2 and J is TRBJ1-4, with 10 bases fitting TRBD1. V shed 7 bases, J shed 6 bases, and the junction held 11 bases outside the gene matches. Germline CDR1 is SNHLY and CDR2 is FYNNEI. The CDR3 runs to 16 residues. CDR3 amino acids: CASTPSAGTGDEKLFF. The CDR3 nucleotides read TGTGCCAGCACCCCCTCCGCCGGGACAGGGGATGAAAAACTGTTTTTT.

The chain carries TRBV29-1 and TRBJ2-7; possible D gene TRBD2, 6 bases. This CDR3 is 14 amino acids long. V dropped 1 base and J dropped 1 base, with 11 bases sitting between them. From germline, CDR1 is SQVTM and CDR2 ANQGSEA. The CDR3 bases are TGCAGCGTTGAAGGCGGGGTCGGATCCTACGAGCAGTACTTC. Translated, it gives CSVEGGVGSYEQYF.

To note about this clonotype: This sequence may be a read error, since a much larger clone differs from it by one base. The chain links TRBV29-1 to TRBJ2-5; 8 bases are a match to TRBD2. The CDR3 sequence is 14 residues long. From germline, CDR1 is SQVTM and CDR2 ANQGSEA. The CDR3 region is CSVEGLEVQEPQYF. The DNA for the CDR3 is TGCAGCGTTGAGGGACTAGAAGTCCAAGAGCCCCAGTACTTC.

CDR3 sequence: CASRGKASLYSPLHF. The DNA for the CDR3 is TGTGCCAGCAGGGGCAAGGCATCGTTGTATTCACCCCTCCACTTT. J is TRBJ1-6 and V is TRBV6-2 or TRBV6-3; D uncertain. From germline, CDR1 is MNHEY and CDR2 SVGEGT. V was shortened by 6 bases and J by 8 bases, with 17 bases between the two germline ends. The CDR3 sequence is 15 residues long.

Turning to this clonotype: This sequence may be a read error, since a much larger clone differs from it by one base. The gene calls are TRBV29-1 and TRBJ2-7; D is unclear. CDR1 and CDR2 from the germline V gene are SQVTM and ANQGSEA. The CDR3 covers 14 residues. V lost 4 bases and J 5 bases, leaving 18 bases between the germline ends. The CDR3 is CSVVFAPPVDEQYF. As DNA, the CDR3 is TGCAGCGTTGTGTTTGCCCCCCCGGTGGACGAGCAGTACTTC.

The CDR3 DNA reads TGTGCCAGCAGCAGTCAAGAATTAATTTGGAATGAGCAGTTCTTC. It yields the protein CASSSQELIWNEQFF. This chain joins TRBV6-6 and TRBJ2-1; D gene unclear. V lost 6 bases and J lost 7, with 19 bases in between. Germline lookup yields CDR1 MNHNY and CDR2 SVGAGI (reference sequence). The CDR3 covers 15 residues.

As to this clonotype: A read error is possible here, since a much larger clone lies one base away. The V call is TRBV5-6, the J call TRBJ1-1, with unresolved D. The CDR3 consists of 14 residues. The germline V gene has CDR1 SGHDT and CDR2 YYEEEE. Trimming removed 0 bases from V and 11 bases from J, with 17 bases in between. Written as DNA, the CDR3 is TGTGCCAGCAGCTTGGGGGTCGGTCGAAATGATGCTTTCTTT. Its protein product is CASSLGVGRNDAFF. Variable domain in full (rest from reference TRBV5-6 and TRBJ1-1): DAGVTQSPTHLIKTRGQQVTLRCSPKSGHDTVSWYQQALGQGPQFIFQYYEEEERQRGNFPDRFSGHQFPNYSSELNVNALLLGDSALYLCASSLGVGRNDAFFGQGTRLTVV.

The chain joins TRBV28 to TRBJ2-7; D is possibly TRBD2 (6 bases). The CDR3 runs 13 residues. Germline V lookup: CDR1 MDHEN, CDR2 SYDVKM. Trimming stripped 7 bases from V and 0 bases from J, with 10 bases between. CDR3 in amino acids: CASNQRVSYEQYF. CDR3 coding DNA: TGTGCCAGCAACCAGCGGGTCTCCTACGAGCAGTACTTC.

Note on this clonotype: A read error is possible here, since a much larger clone lies one base away. The chain has TRBV7-9 and TRBJ2-3; 9 positions match TRBD2. V lost 4 bases, J lost 3 bases, and 11 bases stayed unmatched. Germline lookup yields CDR1 SEHNR and CDR2 FQNEAQ (reference sequence). This CDR3 has 17 amino acids. DNA of the CDR3: TGTGCCAGCAGCTCCGGTGTAGGTCTAGCGGGGACAGATACGCAGTATTTT. Protein sequence: CASSSGVGLAGTDTQYF.

In this sample, this clonotype turned up many times. As DNA, the CDR3 is TGCAGTGCTGGAGCCGGACTGGCCTCCTACGAGCAGTACTTC. It specifies CSAGAGLASYEQYF. V is TRBV20-1 and J is TRBJ2-7; D might be TRBD2 (5 bases). CDR3 length equals 14 residues. The V end was cut by 5 bases, the J end by 0 bases, with 14 bases between. From germline, CDR1 is DFQATT and CDR2 SNEGSKA (reference sequence).

A remark on this clonotype: This may be a read error: a much more frequent sequence differs by one nucleotide. This chain joins TRBV7-9 and TRBJ2-3; unclear D gene. The length of the CDR3 is 16 residues. Deletions cut 5 bases from V and 4 bases from J, with 19 bases between. Germline V lookup: CDR1 SEHNR, CDR2 FQNEAQ (reference sequence). CDR3: CASSPPPPDDADTQYF. The CDR3 nucleotides read TGTGCCAGCAGCCCACCGCCCCCCGACGATGCAGATACGCAGTATTTT.

A remark on this clonotype: An end of the junction does not agree with germline; a read error may underlie this. V is TRBV9 and J is TRBJ2-3; D is possibly TRBD2 (5 bases). From germline, CDR1 is SGDLS and CDR2 YYNGEE. The length of the CDR3 is 13 residues. This CDR3 is CAGSVGGGDTQYF. As DNA, the CDR3 is TGTGCCGGCAGCGTCGGCGGAGGAGATACGCAGTATTTT. The whole variable domain, filled in from reference TRBV9 and TRBJ2-3, reads DSGVTQTPKHLITATGQRVTLRCSPRSGDLSVYWYQQSLDQGLQFLIQYYNGEERAKGNILERFSAQQFPDLHSELNLSSLELGDSALYFCAGSVGGGDTQYFGPGTRLTVL.

The chain recombines TRBV7-9 with TRBJ2-7; possibly TRBD1 or TRBD2 for D (7 bases each). CDR1 is SEHNR and CDR2 is FQNEAQ in the germline V gene (reference sequence). The CDR3 totals 16 residues. V was cut by 8 bases and J by 0 bases, with 20 bases left in between. CDR3 in DNA: TGTGCCAGCGGGGGGGCGGGACAGCGTAACTCCTACGAGCAGTACTTC. It encodes CASGGAGQRNSYEQYF.

A remark on this clonotype: A read error may explain this, as a much larger clone is one base away. V usage is TRBV7-9 and J usage is TRBJ2-3, with 9 nucleotides matching TRBD2. CDR3 length equals 17 residues. The germline V gene encodes CDR1 SEHNR and CDR2 FQNEAQ (reference sequence). CDR3: CAGSLVASGVYTDTQYF. CDR3 sequence (DNA): TGTGCCGGCAGCTTAGTTGCTAGCGGGGTCTACACAGATACGCAGTATTTT.

This clonotype was recorded at least ten times. The V call is TRBV6-2 or TRBV6-3, the J call TRBJ2-7; a possible D gene is TRBD2 (5 bases). The germline CDR1 and CDR2 sequences are MNHEY and SVGEGT. The CDR3 extends over 12 amino acids. V was pared by 5 bases and J by 4 bases, with 9 bases between. The DNA for the CDR3 is TGTGCCAGCAGTAAGCCGGGATACGAGCAGTACTTC. This sequence encodes CASSKPGYEQYF.

This clonotype was seen once. One base away lies a much larger clone, so this may be a sequencing read error. The chain's CDR3 is CASGDSSETQYF. CDR3 bases: TGTGCTAGTGGAGACTCCTCAGAGACCCAGTACTTC. The rearrangement joins TRBV12-5 to TRBJ2-5, with D unclear. The CDR3 covers 12 residues. Germline V gene data show CDR1 as LGHNT and CDR2 as FRNRAP. V shed 6 bases and J shed 4 bases, with 9 bases lying between them.